This T cell receptor (beta chain) emerged from a study of response to subunit inactivated influenza vaccine. Overall study findings and caveats: It was suggested by the authors that few new T cells are recruited by each seasonal influenza vaccination.

This clonotype has ten or more counts. Antigen: not known. TCRdb re-called the RT-PCR reads through MiXCR, storing one row per CDR3 protein. The sample carries about 480,000 distinct CDR3 sequences, 10% to 15% recorded once. This TCR derives from a man aged 50 to 60 who received an inactivated influenza vaccine. The material sequenced was PBMCs from blood, taken 40 to 50 days after vaccination.

The CDR3 nucleotides read TGTGCCAGCAGTTTCCAAGGATCAGTTACCTACGAGCAGTACTTC. Translated: CASSFQGSVTYEQYF. V and J are TRBV12-3 or TRBV12-4 and TRBJ2-7; D unresolved. With 3 bases removed from V and 2 bases from J, the gap between germline ends came to 14 bases. This CDR3 has 15 amino acids.